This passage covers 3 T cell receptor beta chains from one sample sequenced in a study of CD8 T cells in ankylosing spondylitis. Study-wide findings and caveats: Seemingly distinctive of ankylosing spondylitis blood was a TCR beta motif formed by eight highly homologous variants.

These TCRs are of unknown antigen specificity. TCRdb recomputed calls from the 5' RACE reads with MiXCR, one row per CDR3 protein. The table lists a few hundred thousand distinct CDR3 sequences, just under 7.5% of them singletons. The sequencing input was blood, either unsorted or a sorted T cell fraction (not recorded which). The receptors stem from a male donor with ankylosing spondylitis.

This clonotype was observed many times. The CDR3 region is CASSRSVRDQDTQYF. The DNA of the CDR3 is TGCGCCAGCAGCCGGTCGGTCCGGGACCAAGATACGCAGTATTTT. V gene TRBV4-3 combines with J gene TRBJ2-3; D may correspond to TRBD1 or TRBD2 (5 bases each). Germline V CDR1 and CDR2: LGHNA, YSLEER. The CDR3 length is 15 residues. With 4 bases removed from V and 5 bases from J, the gap between germline ends came to 16 bases.

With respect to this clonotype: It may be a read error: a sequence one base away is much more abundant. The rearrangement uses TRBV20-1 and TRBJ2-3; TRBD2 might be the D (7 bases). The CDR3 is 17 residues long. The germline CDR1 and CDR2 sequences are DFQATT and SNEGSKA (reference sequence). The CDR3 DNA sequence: TGCGGTGCTAGCTTTGCGGGGGCTCCCTCGGGCACAGATACGCAGTATTTT. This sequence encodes CGASFAGAPSGTDTQYF.

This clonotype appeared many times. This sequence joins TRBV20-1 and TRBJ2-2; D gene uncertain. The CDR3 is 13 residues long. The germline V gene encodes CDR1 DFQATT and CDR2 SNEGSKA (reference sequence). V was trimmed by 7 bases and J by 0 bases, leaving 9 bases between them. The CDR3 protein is CSVQRANTGELFF. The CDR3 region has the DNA TGCAGTGTTCAGCGTGCGAACACCGGGGAGCTGTTTTTT.